This is a list of T cell receptor beta chains from one sample in a study of vaccination and CD4 T cells after COVID-19. Using its own MiXCR run on the PCR reads, TCRdb lists one record per CDR3 protein. The table includes over a thousand distinct CDR3 sequences, 9.5% to 15% detected once. These receptors' antigens are unknown. The sequenced material came from CD4+ T cells from blood, cultured in vitro. All receptors come from a human donor in good health. Both conserved end residues are part of each CDR3. The D gene is left open where the match is weak. Clone sizes are given selectively: once, few, many, or a class where the clone is expanded.

>TRBV5-1|15|-|TRBJ1-6|-
CASSVERQNNSPLHF
TGCGCCAGCAGCGTGGAGCGGCAGAATAATTCACCCCTCCACTTT
>TRBV7-3|13|medium-sized|TRBJ1-1|-
CASSLTSSTEAFF
TGTGCCAGCAGCTTAACGTCAAGCACTGAAGCTTTCTTT
>TRBV11-2|15|medium-sized|TRBJ2-3|-
CASSLGTGGRDTQYF
TGTGCCAGCAGCTTAGGTACAGGTGGAAGAGATACGCAGTATTTT
>TRBV9|15|few|TRBJ2-3|TRBD1
CASSTGTGGTDTQYF
TGTGCCAGCAGCACGGGGACAGGGGGCACAGATACGCAGTATTTT
>TRBV6-1|14|medium-sized|TRBJ2-1|-
CASSQGSSYNEQFF
TGTGCCAGCAGCCAGGGTAGCTCCTACAATGAGCAGTTCTTC
>TRBV5-6|15|few|TRBJ2-1|TRBD1
CASSLIGQGHNEQFF
TGTGCCAGCAGCTTGATAGGACAGGGTCACAATGAGCAGTTCTTC
>TRBV20-1|15|medium-sized|TRBJ2-1|TRBD2
CSARERAGGFNEQFF
TGCAGTGCTAGAGAAAGGGCGGGGGGTTTCAATGAGCAGTTCTTC
>TRBV29-1|15|medium-sized|TRBJ2-3|TRBD2
CSVVGAGGGTDTQYF
TGCAGCGTTGTAGGAGCGGGAGGAGGCACAGATACGCAGTATTTT
>TRBV20-1|14|medium-sized|TRBJ2-7|-
CSAQQGGGLGEQYF
TGCAGTGCCCAACAGGGAGGCGGCCTAGGCGAGCAGTACTTC
>TRBV19|13|large|TRBJ1-5|-
CASSPGLTQPQHF
TGTGCCAGTAGTCCAGGGTTAACCCAGCCCCAGCATTTT
>TRBV21-1|15|large|TRBJ2-2|-
CASSKVAGTNGELFF
TGTGCCAGCAGCAAGGTAGCGGGGACCAACGGGGAGCTGTTTTTT
>TRBV19|18|medium-sized|TRBJ1-5|-
CASSLYGQGGISNQPQHF
TGTGCCAGTAGCCTGTACGGTCAGGGCGGTATTTCCAATCAGCCCCAGCATTTT
>TRBV5-5|13|-|TRBJ2-1|TRBD2
CASSLGLAVRQFF
TGTGCCAGCAGCTTGGGACTAGCGGTCCGGCAGTTCTTC
>TRBV28|13|-|TRBJ2-7|-
CASRLQGGWEQYF
TGTGCCAGCAGGTTACAGGGGGGGTGGGAGCAGTACTTC
>TRBV7-8|16|large|TRBJ1-6|-
CASSLISGRGNSPLHF
TGTGCCAGCAGCTTAATTTCGGGCCGAGGGAATTCACCCCTCCACTTT
>TRBV7-8|21|few|TRBJ2-3|-
CASSLSRTGTLPISSTDTQYF
TGTGCCAGCAGCTTATCTCGAACCGGGACCCTTCCGATTTCTAGCACAGATACGCAGTATTTT
>TRBV3-1|13|-|TRBJ2-5|-
CASSYPPEETQYF
TGTGCCAGCAGCTACCCCCCAGAAGAGACCCAGTACTTC
>TRBV6-5|13|large|TRBJ1-1|-
CASSYMGPHEAFF
TGTGCCAGCAGTTACATGGGGCCTCATGAAGCTTTCTTT
>TRBV28|12|medium-sized|TRBJ1-1|-
CASSREGPAAFF
TGTGCCAGCAGCCGGGAGGGCCCGGCAGCTTTCTTT
>TRBV20-1|15|medium-sized|TRBJ2-7|TRBD2
CSARGLAGDSYEQYF
TGCAGTGCTAGGGGACTAGCGGGAGACTCCTACGAGCAGTACTTC
>TRBV9|15|-|TRBJ2-3|TRBD2
CASSVLAGMSPTQYF
TGTGCCAGCAGCGTCCTAGCGGGAATGTCCCCGACGCAGTATTTT
>TRBV19|16|-|TRBJ2-1|TRBD2
CASSIASGNSYNEQFF
TGTGCCAGTAGTATCGCTAGCGGGAATTCCTACAATGAGCAGTTCTTC
>TRBV7-9|14|medium-sized|TRBJ2-7|-
CASSLDPYRDEQYF
TGTGCCAGCAGCCTCGACCCGTATCGGGACGAGCAGTACTTC
>TRBV4-1|13|medium-sized|TRBJ1-2|TRBD1
CASTRQGNYGYTF
TGCGCCAGCACCAGACAGGGTAACTATGGCTACACCTTC
>TRBV2|14|medium-sized|TRBJ1-6|-
CASSVQLYNSPLHF
TGTGCCAGCAGTGTTCAGCTATATAATTCACCCCTCCACTTT
>TRBV9|16|few|TRBJ2-5|TRBD1
CASSPLTGDLQETQYF
TGTGCCAGCAGCCCATTGACAGGGGACCTACAAGAGACCCAGTACTTC
>TRBV5-1|16|-|TRBJ2-2|-
CASSLASRASAGELFF
TGCGCCAGCAGCTTGGCAAGCAGGGCGTCCGCCGGGGAGCTGTTTTTT
>TRBV7-8|15|large|TRBJ2-5|TRBD2
CASSLVPGGWETQYF
TGTGCCAGCAGCTTAGTACCGGGGGGGTGGGAGACCCAGTACTTC
>TRBV28|14|medium-sized|TRBJ2-2|-
CASTPGANTGELFF
TGTGCCAGCACCCCCGGAGCGAACACCGGGGAGCTGTTTTTT
>TRBV5-1|14|-|TRBJ2-1|TRBD1
CASSLGTGGNEQFF
TGCGCCAGCAGCCTCGGGACAGGGGGCAATGAGCAGTTCTTC
>TRBV20-1|15|large|TRBJ1-6|TRBD1
CSASGQGRLNSPLHF
TGCAGTGCTTCAGGACAGGGGAGACTCAATTCACCCCTCCACTTT
>TRBV5-1|15|-|TRBJ2-7|TRBD1
CASSLGDRGFYEQYF
TGCGCCAGCAGCTTGGGAGACAGGGGGTTTTACGAGCAGTACTTC
>TRBV2|14|-|TRBJ2-4|-
CASRDTIAKNIQYF
TGTGCCAGCAGGGACACTATAGCCAAAAACATTCAGTACTTC
>TRBV6-2/TRBV6-3|12|few|TRBJ2-5|TRBD2
CASRRTRETQYF
TGTGCCAGCAGGCGGACTAGGGAGACCCAGTACTTC
>TRBV5-1|12|-|TRBJ2-5|-
CASSLAGEIQYF
TGCGCCAGCAGCTTGGCCGGAGAGATCCAGTACTTC
>TRBV3-1|19|-|TRBJ2-2|TRBD2
CASSPWTSGGASNTGELFF
TGTGCCAGCAGCCCTTGGACTAGCGGGGGGGCGTCGAACACCGGGGAGCTGTTTTTT
>TRBV2|14|medium-sized|TRBJ2-7|-
CASRILASSYEQYF
TGTGCCAGCAGAATCTTAGCGAGCTCCTACGAGCAGTACTTC
>TRBV20-1|14|large|TRBJ1-6|-
CSARVVPINSPLHF
TGCAGTGCTAGAGTCGTACCGATTAATTCACCCCTCCACTTT
>TRBV5-1|12|medium-sized|TRBJ1-6|-
CASSPDGSPLHF
TGCGCCAGCAGCCCGGACGGGTCACCCCTCCACTTT
>TRBV19|16|-|TRBJ1-6|TRBD1
CASSEQGARNNSPLHF
TGTGCCAGTAGTGAGCAGGGGGCTCGGAATAATTCACCCCTCCACTTT